The clone carrying this T cell receptor beta chain was recorded only once. Its antigen remains unidentified. The data derive from a study of shared clonotypes between healthy human individuals. Study-wide background: Each donor contributed plates that comprised three CD4 naive, three CD4 memory, two CD8 naive and one CD8 memory. Broader study findings: The study found roughly 5.3% of naive CD4 clonotypes shared across four donors.

The CDR3 has 13 amino acids. Trimming cost V 3 bases and J 7 bases, with 12 bases left between them. Germline V gene sequence: CDR1 LNHDA, CDR2 SQIVND (reference sequence). Sequencing was performed with immunoSEQ multiplex PCR; in TCRdb, only in-frame clones are kept and a portion is missing. The sample yields 2 million to 2.5 million clones, around 90% seen once. Input material: naive CD4+ T cells from PBMCs. The subset here: CD45RA+ positively selected. The V gene is TRBV19, the J gene TRBJ1-1; D is perhaps TRBD1 (5 bases). This receptor was taken from a man younger than 35 in good health. Some clones in this sample may be carry-over from other donors' samples. CDR3 amino acids: CASSMIGHIEAFF. In nucleotides, the CDR3 is TGTGCCAGTAGTATGATAGGACATATTGAAGCTTTCTTT.